This T cell receptor beta chain is drawn from a study of blood T cell repertoires in COVID-19 (dated by TCRdb to 2020 to 2022). Context from the whole study: Samples from collaborators originated in the United States, Italy and Spain and spanned both the acute and convalescent phases of COVID-19. The samples were drawn from two sources: the first 160 participants of the ongoing ImmuneRACE study, and approximately 1,300 subjects contributed by 6 global collaborators. A freely available public database, intended as a resource for researchers studying the immune response to SARS-CoV-2, is where the repertoires were released. Subjects who had been exposed to COVID-19, were actively infected with it, or had recovered from it provided the deeply sampled blood TCRbeta repertoires that made up the dataset. HLA class I and class II types, where available, came from metadata supplied by the sample provider rather than from assay-based typing. The prospective study material was composed of cDNA or gDNA derived from T cells, B-cell-depleted T cells, or PBMCs. Nearly every sample came with metadata listing a de-identified subject ID, COVID-19 status, age in years and sex.

Results and caveats for the whole study, not just this receptor: The amount of clinical and demographic metadata varied by source and participant and was provided uncurated.

The germline V gene (reference sequence) gives CDR1 as LNHDA and CDR2 as SQIVND. After removal of 7 bases from V and 4 bases from J, the junction retains 8 bases not matched to a gene. From its cysteine to its phenylalanine, the CDR3 spans 14 amino acids. Only CDR3 DNA is held: 42 bases, read in frame from base 1. Note on this clone: The antigen it binds to is not known. Base qualities are not provided; no much larger clone lies one nucleotide away.

Participants in the prospective study were aged about 18 to 95 years, lived in 24 United States geographic areas, and enrolled through a virtual design. In the prospective study, cohorts were assigned on the basis of participant-reported clinical history obtained from a screening survey and a study questionnaire. ImmuneRACE Cohort 3 recovered participants were defined by two consecutive negative NP/OP PCR tests, healthcare professional clearance, or symptom resolution. In the prospective study, mobile phlebotomists collected whole blood, serum and a nasopharyngeal or oropharyngeal swab from each participant. Additional blood draws and questionnaires over an approximately 2-month period could optionally be provided by prospective study participants. Before DNA extraction, blood samples from the prospective study were shipped at room temperature or frozen. TCRbeta CDR3 regions were amplified from genomic DNA by means of the immunoSEQ Assay, a bias-controlled multiplex PCR. On the authors' methods: Within the assay, amplification of reference gene primers was used to estimate how many nucleated cells each sample contained. To quantify the absolute abundance of each unique TCRbeta CDR3 rearrangement, sequence reads were collapsed and filtered. For each sample, productive Simpson clonality was calculated as the square root of Simpson's diversity index across productive rearrangements. Sourced from immuneACCESS, this table was stored by TCRdb with only in-frame sequences that have V and J called. A share of the clones is absent; for the studies checked, an unresolved V gene accounts for under half, and the remainder has no known explanation. V, J and clone size were drawn from that table, and D and trimming were deduced from the DNA. The sample has 200,000 to 250,000 clones on record, approximately 90% of them singletons. Just over 2.5% of the sample comes from the top ten.

The receptor comes from a young woman who had recovered from COVID-19. The V and J segments used are TRBV19 and TRBJ2-7, with TRBD1 identical over 9 junction bases. Sequencing was carried out using PBMCs or T cells enriched from blood (not recorded which). For the CDR3, the sequence is CASMPGQGVYEQYF. The nucleotide sequence is given as TGTGCCAGTATGCCGGGACAGGGTGTGTACGAGCAGTACTTC.